A single T cell receptor beta chain is shown here with its context. The data originate from a study of T cells in tuberculosis. Libraries were prepared by immunoSEQ multiplex PCR; TCRdb keeps only in-frame clonotypes and omits some of them. Of roughly 61,000 clones listed, approximately 86% are singletons. This CDR3 has 15 residues. V was pared by 3 bases and J by 4 bases, with 4 bases of the junction left unmatched. Per the germline V gene, CDR1 is MRHNA and CDR2 is SNTAGT. Cells were sorted from thawed PBMC rested overnight and stained with GMM-loaded CD1B tetramer, viability dye and anti-CD3. C32 glucose monomycolate from Rhodococcus equi was loaded onto the CD1B tetramers. Each donor contributed some 100,000 sorted tetramer-negative cells.

The chain employs TRBV6-4 and TRBJ2-3; TRBD1 matches at 10 bases. The TCR sequence derives from an adult woman with latent tuberculosis. Material for sequencing was CD1b-GMM tetramer-negative cells sorted from PBMCs. CDR3 sequence (DNA): TGTGCCAGCAGTGAAAAGGGACAGGGGTCAGATACGCAGTATTTT. Its translation: CASSEKGQGSDTQYF.